A selection of T cell receptor beta chains follows, all from one sample in a study of shared clonotypes between healthy human individuals. Profiled with immunoSEQ multiplex PCR; TCRdb holds only in-frame clones, not every one. The profile shows over 800,000 clones, 80% to 95% of them singletons. The sequencing sample was made of naive CD8+ T cells sorted from blood. Receptors originate from a man under 40 in good health. Each CDR3 is given with its conserved first and last residue. A D gene is named only where the DNA matches it firmly. For some rows the clone size is stated as once, few or many, or as a class when expanded; others skip it.

TRBV19	.	TRBJ2-1	15	TRBD1	CASSIVQGAVNEQFF	TGTGCCAGTAGTATAGTACAGGGGGCTGTCAATGAGCAGTTCTTC
TRBV5-6	.	TRBJ1-1	13	TRBD1	CASSVGQGFEAFF	TGTGCCAGCAGCGTGGGACAGGGATTTGAAGCTTTCTTT
TRBV25-1	.	TRBJ2-7	14	.	CASSESLTASEQYF	TGTGCCAGCAGTGAATCCCTAACCGCCTCCGAGCAGTACTTC
TRBV9	.	TRBJ1-1	13	.	CASSPEDGSQAFF	TGTGCCAGCAGCCCGGAGGATGGCAGCCAAGCTTTCTTT
TRBV5-6	.	TRBJ1-1	13	.	CASSLKGGTEAFF	TGTGCCAGCAGCTTGAAGGGTGGCACTGAAGCTTTCTTT
TRBV27	.	TRBJ2-7	12	TRBD1	CASSGTGGEQYF	TGTGCCAGCAGTGGAACAGGGGGCGAGCAGTACTTC
TRBV19	.	TRBJ2-7	15	TRBD2	CASSAGLAGGFEQYF	TGTGCCAGTAGTGCCGGACTAGCGGGAGGGTTCGAGCAGTACTTC
TRBV9	once	TRBJ1-1	12	.	CASSGSSTEAFF	TGTGCCAGCAGCGGATCGAGCACTGAAGCTTTCTTT
TRBV28	.	TRBJ1-1	13	.	CASSFLVNTEAFF	TGTGCCAGCAGTTTTTTGGTGAACACTGAAGCTTTCTTT
TRBV7-6	.	TRBJ2-5	17	.	CASSLRIGQNTQETQYF	TGTGCCAGCAGCTTAAGAATAGGGCAGAACACCCAAGAGACCCAGTACTTC
TRBV2	once	TRBJ2-3	18	TRBD1	CASSEAQAGTGVTDTQYF	TGTGCCAGCAGTGAAGCCCAAGCCGGGACAGGGGTGACAGATACGCAGTATTTT
TRBV10-1	.	TRBJ2-5	15	TRBD2	CASSELAGGQETQYF	TGCGCCAGCAGTGAGCTAGCGGGGGGCCAAGAGACCCAGTACTTC
TRBV28	once	TRBJ1-5	17	.	CASSYNFRGEPYQPQHF	TGTGCCAGCAGTTACAATTTCAGAGGGGAACCTTATCAGCCCCAGCATTTT
TRBV19	.	TRBJ1-4	13	.	CASGNDRHEKLFF	TGTGCCAGTGGGAATGACAGGCATGAAAAACTGTTTTTT
TRBV6-1	.	TRBJ2-7	15	TRBD1	CASSDGGTGSYEQYF	TGTGCCAGCAGTGACGGTGGGACAGGGTCCTACGAGCAGTACTTC
TRBV2	.	TRBJ1-2	15	TRBD1	CASRANRGSYYGYTF	TGTGCCAGCAGAGCCAACAGGGGTTCGTACTATGGCTACACCTTC
TRBV9	once	TRBJ2-2	12	.	CASRRNTGELFF	TGTGCCAGCAGGAGAAACACCGGGGAGCTGTTTTTT
TRBV7-9	.	TRBJ2-1	17	TRBD2	CASSLEPLAGGYNEQFF	TGTGCCAGCAGCTTAGAACCGCTAGCGGGAGGTTACAATGAGCAGTTCTTC
TRBV9	.	TRBJ2-3	19	TRBD2	CASSVEGLAGLGSTDTQYF	TGTGCCAGCAGCGTAGAGGGACTAGCGGGCCTCGGGAGCACAGATACGCAGTATTTT
TRBV6-5	once	TRBJ2-7	14	.	CASSYSPGSHEQYF	TGTGCCAGCAGTTACTCGCCCGGGTCTCACGAGCAGTACTTC
TRBV11-2	.	TRBJ2-1	19	TRBD2	CASSDRLAGPAGTYNEQFF	TGTGCCAGCAGCGACCGACTAGCGGGGCCTGCGGGGACTTACAATGAGCAGTTCTTC
TRBV6-5	.	TRBJ2-1	15	.	CASRLTGTPYNEQFF	TGTGCCAGCAGACTAACCGGGACACCCTACAATGAGCAGTTCTTC
TRBV27	.	TRBJ1-5	14	.	CASSTLGGGKPQHF	TGTGCCAGCAGTACCCTGGGCGGAGGGAAGCCCCAGCATTTT
TRBV27	.	TRBJ2-3	16	TRBD2	CASSPLAGYSTDTQYF	TGTGCCAGCAGTCCGCTAGCGGGGTACAGCACAGATACGCAGTATTTT
TRBV9	.	TRBJ2-3	16	TRBD2	CASSPGTSLSTDTQYF	TGTGCCAGCAGCCCCGGGACTAGCCTGAGCACAGATACGCAGTATTTT
TRBV2	.	TRBJ2-2	14	TRBD1	CASIGDRATGELFF	TGTGCCAGCATTGGGGACAGGGCGACCGGGGAGCTGTTTTTT
TRBV14	.	TRBJ2-2	19	TRBD2	CASSRTTRGTSENTGELFF	TGTGCCAGCAGCCGCACCACTCGGGGGACTAGCGAGAACACCGGGGAGCTGTTTTTT
TRBV5-1	.	TRBJ2-7	16	TRBD1	CASSPLAGTGGHEQYF	TGCGCCAGCAGCCCCCTGGCCGGGACAGGGGGCCACGAGCAGTACTTC
TRBV7-9	.	TRBJ2-4	16	.	CASSLGGRGPKNIQYF	TGTGCCAGCAGCTTAGGGGGTCGAGGACCCAAAAACATTCAGTACTTC
TRBV27	.	TRBJ2-7	14	.	CASTSWTESYEQYF	TGTGCCAGCACCTCTTGGACGGAATCCTACGAGCAGTACTTC
TRBV11-2	.	TRBJ2-1	16	TRBD2	CASSLARGGRAIEQFF	TGTGCCAGCAGCTTAGCGAGGGGCGGGAGGGCTATTGAGCAGTTCTTC
TRBV5-1	.	TRBJ2-7	12	TRBD1	CASSWTGDEQYF	TGCGCCAGCAGTTGGACAGGGGACGAGCAGTACTTC
TRBV28	.	TRBJ2-3	14	.	CASIKEARTDTQYF	TGTGCCAGCATCAAGGAGGCCCGCACAGATACGCAGTATTTT
TRBV6-6	.	TRBJ1-1	16	.	CASSYSPANMNTEAFF	TGTGCCAGCAGTTACTCGCCAGCCAATATGAACACTGAAGCTTTCTTT
TRBV27	.	TRBJ2-1	11	.	CASSLGNEQFF	TGTGCCAGCAGCCTAGGCAATGAGCAGTTCTTC
TRBV6-6	.	TRBJ2-1	12	.	CASSDTSNEQFF	TGTGCCAGCAGTGACACGAGTAATGAGCAGTTCTTC
TRBV6-5	.	TRBJ2-7	13	.	CAIGPARAYEQYF	TGTGCCATCGGACCAGCAAGGGCCTACGAGCAGTACTTC
TRBV25-1	.	TRBJ2-5	14	.	CASSEIQAQETQYF	TGTGCCAGCAGTGAAATACAGGCGCAAGAGACCCAGTACTTC
TRBV7-9	.	TRBJ2-5	15	TRBD2	CASSPGTSGKETQYF	TGTGCCAGCAGCCCGGGGACTAGCGGGAAAGAGACCCAGTACTTC
TRBV19	.	TRBJ2-1	18	TRBD2	CASSSLPTSGFSYNEQFF	TGTGCCAGTAGTAGCCTCCCAACTAGCGGCTTCTCCTACAATGAGCAGTTCTTC
TRBV29-1	.	TRBJ1-2	12	.	CSVEREGSGYTF	TGCAGCGTTGAACGCGAGGGGTCTGGCTACACCTTC
TRBV19	.	TRBJ2-7	14	TRBD2	CASSPLAGPYEQYF	TGTGCCAGTAGTCCTCTAGCGGGGCCCTACGAGCAGTACTTC
TRBV7-3	.	TRBJ2-3	18	TRBD2	CASSYGLAGGIGTDTQYF	TGTGCCAGCAGCTATGGGCTAGCGGGAGGGATAGGCACAGATACGCAGTATTTT
TRBV2	.	TRBJ2-5	11	.	CASRDSETQYF	TGTGCCAGCAGGGACAGCGAGACCCAGTACTTC
TRBV27	once	TRBJ2-7	14	.	CASSLRTGLYEQYF	TGTGCCAGCAGTTTACGTACAGGGCTCTACGAGCAGTACTTC
TRBV6-6	once	TRBJ2-2	16	.	CASSSSAATNTGELFF	TGTGCCAGCAGTAGCTCAGCGGCAACGAACACCGGGGAGCTGTTTTTT
TRBV11-2	once	TRBJ2-2	14	.	CASSEDAYTGELFF	TGTGCCAGCAGTGAAGACGCTTACACCGGGGAGCTGTTTTTT
TRBV18	.	TRBJ1-1	15	.	CASSPDAVMNTEAFF	TGTGCCAGCTCACCAGATGCGGTTATGAACACTGAAGCTTTCTTT
TRBV28	.	TRBJ2-1	14	TRBD2	CASSLGLEFDEQFF	TGTGCCAGCAGTCTGGGACTAGAGTTCGATGAGCAGTTCTTC
TRBV27	once	TRBJ1-5	10	.	CASTRTAQHF	TGTGCCAGCACAAGGACAGCACAGCATTTT
TRBV28	.	TRBJ2-7	16	.	CASSYPVADSSYEQYF	TGTGCCAGCAGTTACCCGGTGGCCGACAGCTCCTACGAGCAGTACTTC
TRBV5-1	.	TRBJ2-6	17	TRBD1	CASSLAFRGPGANVLTF	TGCGCCAGCAGCTTGGCATTCAGGGGGCCTGGGGCCAACGTCCTGACTTTC
TRBV11-2	.	TRBJ2-1	15	TRBD2	CASSLEFLAGDEQFF	TGTGCCAGCAGCTTAGAGTTCCTAGCGGGAGATGAGCAGTTCTTC